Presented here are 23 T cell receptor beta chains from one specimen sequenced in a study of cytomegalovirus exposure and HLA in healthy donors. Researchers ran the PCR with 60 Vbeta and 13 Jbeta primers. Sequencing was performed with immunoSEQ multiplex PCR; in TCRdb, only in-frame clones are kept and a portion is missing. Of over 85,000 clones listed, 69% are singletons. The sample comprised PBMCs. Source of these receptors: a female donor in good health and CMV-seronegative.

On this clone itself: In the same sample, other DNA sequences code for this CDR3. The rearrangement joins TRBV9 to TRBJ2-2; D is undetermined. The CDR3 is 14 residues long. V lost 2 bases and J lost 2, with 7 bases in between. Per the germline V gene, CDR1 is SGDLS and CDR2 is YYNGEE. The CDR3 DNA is TGTGCCAGCAGCGTGCTGGCAAACACCGGGGAGCTGTTTTTT. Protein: CASSVLANTGELFF. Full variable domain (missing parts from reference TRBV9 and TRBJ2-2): DSGVTQTPKHLITATGQRVTLRCSPRSGDLSVYWYQQSLDQGLQFLIQYYNGEERAKGNILERFSAQQFPDLHSELNLSSLELGDSALYFCASSVLANTGELFFGEGSRLTVL.

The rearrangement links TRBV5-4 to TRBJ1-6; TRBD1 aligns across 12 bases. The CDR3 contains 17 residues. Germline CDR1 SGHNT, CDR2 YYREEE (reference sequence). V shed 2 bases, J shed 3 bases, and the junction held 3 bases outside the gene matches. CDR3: CASSLGTGGHYNSPLHF. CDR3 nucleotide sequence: TGTGCCAGCAGCTTAGGGACAGGGGGCCACTATAATTCACCCCTCCACTTT.

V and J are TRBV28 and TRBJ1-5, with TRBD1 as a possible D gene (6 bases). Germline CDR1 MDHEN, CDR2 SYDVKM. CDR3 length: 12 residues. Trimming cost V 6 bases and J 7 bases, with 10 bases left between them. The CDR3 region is CASSITGQPQHF. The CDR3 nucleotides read TGTGCCAGCAGCATAACAGGGCAGCCCCAGCATTTT.

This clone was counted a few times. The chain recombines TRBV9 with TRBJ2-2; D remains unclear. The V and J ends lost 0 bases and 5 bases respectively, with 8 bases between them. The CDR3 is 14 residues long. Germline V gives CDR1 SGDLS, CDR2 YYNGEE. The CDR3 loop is CASSVEGGTGELFF. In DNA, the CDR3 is TGTGCCAGCAGCGTAGAAGGCGGTACCGGGGAGCTGTTTTTT. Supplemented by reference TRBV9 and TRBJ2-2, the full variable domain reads DSGVTQTPKHLITATGQRVTLRCSPRSGDLSVYWYQQSLDQGLQFLIQYYNGEERAKGNILERFSAQQFPDLHSELNLSSLELGDSALYFCASSVEGGTGELFFGEGSRLTVL.

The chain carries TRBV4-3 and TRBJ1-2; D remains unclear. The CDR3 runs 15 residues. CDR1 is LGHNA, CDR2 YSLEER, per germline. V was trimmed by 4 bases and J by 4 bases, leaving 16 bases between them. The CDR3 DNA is TGCGCCAGCAGCCCCAGCCCGGGGTCGGGCTATGGCTACACCTTC. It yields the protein CASSPSPGSGYGYTF.

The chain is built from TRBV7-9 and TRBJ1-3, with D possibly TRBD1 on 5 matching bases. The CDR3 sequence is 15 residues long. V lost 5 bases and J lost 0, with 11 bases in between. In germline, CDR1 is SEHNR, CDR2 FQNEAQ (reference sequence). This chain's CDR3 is CASSPGQNSGNTIYF. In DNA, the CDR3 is TGTGCCAGCAGCCCAGGACAAAACTCTGGAAACACCATATATTTT.

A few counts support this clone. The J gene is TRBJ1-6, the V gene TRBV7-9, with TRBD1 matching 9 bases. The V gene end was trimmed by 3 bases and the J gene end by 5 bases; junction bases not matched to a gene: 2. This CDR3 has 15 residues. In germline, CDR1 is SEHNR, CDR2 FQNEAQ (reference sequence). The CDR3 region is CASSFGTGNNSPLHF. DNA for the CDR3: TGTGCCAGCAGCTTTGGGACAGGGAATAATTCACCCCTCCACTTT.

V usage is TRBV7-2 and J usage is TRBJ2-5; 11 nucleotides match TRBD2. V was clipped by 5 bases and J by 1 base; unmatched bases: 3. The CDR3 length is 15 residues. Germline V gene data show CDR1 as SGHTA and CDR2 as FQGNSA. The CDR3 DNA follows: TGTGCCAGCAGCACTAGCGGGGGAGCCCAAGAGACCCAGTACTTC. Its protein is CASSTSGGAQETQYF.

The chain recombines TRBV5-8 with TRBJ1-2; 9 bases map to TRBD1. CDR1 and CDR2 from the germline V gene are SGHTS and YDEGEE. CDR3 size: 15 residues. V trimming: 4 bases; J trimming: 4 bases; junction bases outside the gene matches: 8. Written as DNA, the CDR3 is TGTGCCAGCAGCCAGGAGGACAGGGGAGGCTATGGCTACACCTTC. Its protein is CASSQEDRGGYGYTF.

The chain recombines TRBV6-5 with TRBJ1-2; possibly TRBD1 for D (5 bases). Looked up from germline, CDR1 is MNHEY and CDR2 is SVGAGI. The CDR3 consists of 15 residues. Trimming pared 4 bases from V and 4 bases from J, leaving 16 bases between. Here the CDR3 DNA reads TGTGCCAGCAGTTCTCCCAACAGGAACTCCTATGGCTACACCTTC. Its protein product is CASSSPNRNSYGYTF.

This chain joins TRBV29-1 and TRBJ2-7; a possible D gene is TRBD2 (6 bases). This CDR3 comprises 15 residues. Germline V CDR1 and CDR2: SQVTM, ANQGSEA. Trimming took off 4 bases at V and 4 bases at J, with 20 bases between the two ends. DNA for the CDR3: TGCAGCGTTGGGGGGGACCTAAACCGGCAGTACGAGCAGTACTTC. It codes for CSVGGDLNRQYEQYF.

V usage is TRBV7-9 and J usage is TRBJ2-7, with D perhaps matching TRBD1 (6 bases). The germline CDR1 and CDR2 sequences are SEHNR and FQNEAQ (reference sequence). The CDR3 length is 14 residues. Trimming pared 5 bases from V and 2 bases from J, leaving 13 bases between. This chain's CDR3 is CASSLTTGAYEQYF. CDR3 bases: TGTGCCAGCAGCCTGACGACAGGCGCCTACGAGCAGTACTTC.

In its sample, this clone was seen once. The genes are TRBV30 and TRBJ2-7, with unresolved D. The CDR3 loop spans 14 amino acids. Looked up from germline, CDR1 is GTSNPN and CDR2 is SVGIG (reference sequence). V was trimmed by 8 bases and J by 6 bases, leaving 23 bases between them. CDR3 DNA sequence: TGTGCCGCTAATCCCTCCCTCAGACTGCGCGAGCAGTACTTC. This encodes CAANPSLRLREQYF.

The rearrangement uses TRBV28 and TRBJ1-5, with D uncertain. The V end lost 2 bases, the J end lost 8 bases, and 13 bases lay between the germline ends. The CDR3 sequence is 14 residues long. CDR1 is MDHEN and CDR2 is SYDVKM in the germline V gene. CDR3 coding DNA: TGTGCCAGCAGTTTAGTAGGCCCCGGGGAGCCCCAGCATTTT. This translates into CASSLVGPGEPQHF.

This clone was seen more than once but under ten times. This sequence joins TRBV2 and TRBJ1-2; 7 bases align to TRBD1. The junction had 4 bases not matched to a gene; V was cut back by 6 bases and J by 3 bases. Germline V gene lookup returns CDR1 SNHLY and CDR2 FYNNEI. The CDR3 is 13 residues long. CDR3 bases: TGTGCCAGCAGGGCCACAGGGGACTATGGCTACACCTTC. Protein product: CASRATGDYGYTF. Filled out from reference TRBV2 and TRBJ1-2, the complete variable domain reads EPEVTQTPSHQVTQMGQEVILRCVPISNHLYFYWYRQILGQKVEFLVSFYNNEISEKSEIFDDQFSVERPDGSNFTLKIRSTKLEDSAMYFCASRATGDYGYTFGSGTRLTVV.

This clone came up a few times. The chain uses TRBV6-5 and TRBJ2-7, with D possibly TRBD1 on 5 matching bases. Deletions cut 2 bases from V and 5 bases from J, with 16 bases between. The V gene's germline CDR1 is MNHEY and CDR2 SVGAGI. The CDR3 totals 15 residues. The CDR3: CASSYQGHPSDEQYF. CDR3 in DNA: TGTGCCAGCAGTTACCAAGGACATCCGAGCGACGAGCAGTACTTC.

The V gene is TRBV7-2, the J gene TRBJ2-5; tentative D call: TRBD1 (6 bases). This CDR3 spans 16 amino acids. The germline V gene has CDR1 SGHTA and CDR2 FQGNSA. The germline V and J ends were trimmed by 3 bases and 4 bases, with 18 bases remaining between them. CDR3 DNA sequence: TGTGCCAGCAGCTTCCAGGGGACCACCCAGGGAGAGACCCAGTACTTC. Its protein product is CASSFQGTTQGETQYF.

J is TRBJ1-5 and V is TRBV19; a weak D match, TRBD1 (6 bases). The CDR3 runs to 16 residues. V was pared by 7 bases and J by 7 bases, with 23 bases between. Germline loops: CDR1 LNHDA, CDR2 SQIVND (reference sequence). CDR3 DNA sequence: TGTGCCAGTAACCCGTGGAGGCGGGGGGCAGGACAGCCCCAGCATTTT. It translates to CASNPWRRGAGQPQHF.

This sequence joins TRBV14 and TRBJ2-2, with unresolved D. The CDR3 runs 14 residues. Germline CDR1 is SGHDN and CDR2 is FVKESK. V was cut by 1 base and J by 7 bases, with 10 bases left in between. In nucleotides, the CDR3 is TGTGCCAGCAGCCAAGGGTGGCCAGGCGGGGAGCTGTTTTTT. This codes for CASSQGWPGGELFF.

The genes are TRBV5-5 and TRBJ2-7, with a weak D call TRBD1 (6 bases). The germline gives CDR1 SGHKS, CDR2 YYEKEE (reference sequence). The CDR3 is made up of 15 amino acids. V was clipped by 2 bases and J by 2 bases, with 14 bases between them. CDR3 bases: TGTGCCAGCAGCTTCCTACGGACAGCCCCCTACGAGCAGTACTTC. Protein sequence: CASSFLRTAPYEQYF.

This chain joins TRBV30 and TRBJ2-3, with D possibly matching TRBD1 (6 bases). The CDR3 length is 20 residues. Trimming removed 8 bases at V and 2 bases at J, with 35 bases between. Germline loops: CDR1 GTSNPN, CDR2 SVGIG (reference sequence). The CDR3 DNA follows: TGTGCCGCCGACACAGGGCCCAACTACCTCGGGCCCCTTTTCACAGATACGCAGTATTTT. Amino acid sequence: CAADTGPNYLGPLFTDTQYF. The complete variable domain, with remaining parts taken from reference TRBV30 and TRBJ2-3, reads SQTIHQWPATLVQPVGSPLSLECTVEGTSNPNLYWYRQAAGRGLQLLFYSVGIGQISSEVPQNLSASRPQDRQFILSSKKLLLSDSGFYLCAADTGPNYLGPLFTDTQYFGPGTRLTVL.

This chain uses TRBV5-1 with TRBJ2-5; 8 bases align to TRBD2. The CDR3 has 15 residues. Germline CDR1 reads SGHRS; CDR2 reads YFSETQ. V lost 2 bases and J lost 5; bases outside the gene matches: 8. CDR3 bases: TGCGCCAGCAGCTTTACGGGAGGGCCTCTCGAGACCCAGTACTTC. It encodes CASSFTGGPLETQYF. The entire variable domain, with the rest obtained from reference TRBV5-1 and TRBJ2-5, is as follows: KAGVTQTPRYLIKTRGQQVTLSCSPISGHRSVSWYQQTPGQGLQFLFEYFSETQRNKGNFPGRFSGRQFSNSRSEMNVSTLELGDSALYLCASSFTGGPLETQYFGPGTRLLVL.

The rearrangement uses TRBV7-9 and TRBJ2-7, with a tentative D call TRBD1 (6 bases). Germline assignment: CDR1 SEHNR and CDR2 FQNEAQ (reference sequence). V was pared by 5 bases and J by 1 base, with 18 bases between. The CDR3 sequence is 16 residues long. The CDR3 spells CASSQTNRVSSYEQYF. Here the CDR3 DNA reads TGTGCCAGCAGCCAGACGAACAGGGTTTCTTCCTACGAGCAGTACTTC.